The rows below give T cell receptor beta chains drawn from one sample of a study of blood T cell repertoires in COVID-19. The repertoire was sequenced with immunoSEQ multiplex PCR; TCRdb's copy has only in-frame clones and lacks some. The repertoire holds 150,000 to 200,000 clones, about 86% seen once, with around 8.2% in the top ten. The sample was peripheral blood. Receptors were obtained from a man aged 55 to 70 with acute or convalescent COVID-19. The CDR3 runs from the conserved cysteine through the conserved F or W. A D gene is named only where the DNA matches it firmly. The size entry is marked missing in some rows and otherwise reads once, few, many or a size class.

d_gene,v_gene,j_gene,abundance,CDR3aa,CDR3nt
TRBD1,TRBV19,TRBJ1-4,NA,CASSEGGIRRKLFF,TGTGCCAGTAGTGAAGGGGGCATTCGTCGAAAACTGTTTTTT
TRBD1,TRBV28,TRBJ2-2,NA,CASSGSRGQDGELFF,TGTGCCAGCAGTGGAAGCAGGGGGCAGGACGGGGAGCTGTTTTTT
NA,TRBV6-6,TRBJ1-1,NA,CASSPRGGEAFF,TGTGCCAGCAGCCCGCGGGGGGGTGAAGCTTTCTTT
TRBD1,TRBV28,TRBJ1-5,NA,CASSLEGQGYNQPQHF,TGTGCCAGCAGCCTCGAAGGACAGGGATACAATCAGCCCCAGCATTTT
NA,TRBV27,TRBJ1-2,NA,CASSLRGGEGYTF,TGTGCCAGCAGTTTACGGGGGGGCGAAGGCTACACCTTC
TRBD1,TRBV5-1,TRBJ1-3,NA,CASQTGVGNTIYF,TGCGCCAGCCAGACAGGGGTTGGAAACACCATATATTTT
TRBD2,TRBV19,TRBJ2-7,NA,CASSAGTSGSYEQYF,TGTGCCAGTAGTGCCGGGACTAGCGGGAGCTACGAGCAGTACTTC
TRBD2,TRBV28,TRBJ2-1,NA,CASSWDDGTSNPWGSYNEQFF,TGTGCCAGCAGTTGGGATGACGGGACTAGTAATCCATGGGGCTCCTACAATGAGCAGTTCTTC
NA,TRBV5-1,TRBJ1-3,NA,CASSRQGSSGNTIYF,TGCGCCAGCAGCCGTCAGGGCAGCTCTGGAAACACCATATATTTT
TRBD2,TRBV7-8,TRBJ2-2,NA,CASSSHSGTGELFF,TGTGCCAGCAGCTCCCATAGCGGGACCGGGGAGCTGTTTTTT
NA,TRBV5-4,TRBJ2-7,NA,CASSPRDSSYEQYF,TGTGCCAGCAGCCCTAGGGACTCCTCCTACGAGCAGTACTTC
NA,TRBV7-3,TRBJ2-3,NA,CASSPGLSTDTQYF,TGTGCCAGCAGCCCGGGACTCAGCACAGATACGCAGTATTTT
TRBD1,TRBV2,TRBJ1-4,NA,CASSGRDSRNEKLFF,TGTGCCAGCAGTGGCAGGGACAGCCGCAATGAAAAACTGTTTTTT
NA,TRBV18,TRBJ2-1,NA,CASSEGARVFNEQFF,TGTGCCAGCTCCGAGGGCGCTAGGGTCTTCAATGAGCAGTTCTTC
TRBD1,TRBV24-1,TRBJ2-7,NA,CATSDSRGREQYF,TGTGCCACCAGTGATTCGAGGGGGCGCGAGCAGTACTTC
NA,TRBV6-5,TRBJ1-4,NA,CASSYSGVTNEKLFF,TGTGCCAGCAGTTACTCCGGGGTAACTAATGAAAAACTGTTTTTT
TRBD1,TRBV19,TRBJ1-3,few,CASIPDRGATKSGNTIYF,TGTGCCAGTATCCCAGACAGGGGCGCTACAAAATCTGGAAACACCATATATTTT
NA,TRBV28,TRBJ1-1,NA,CASSSGLNTEAFF,TGTGCCAGCAGTTCGGGATTGAACACTGAAGCTTTCTTT
TRBD1,TRBV29-1,TRBJ1-1,NA,CSVVDRAPSEAFF,TGCAGCGTGGTCGACAGGGCACCCTCTGAAGCTTTCTTT
TRBD1,TRBV7-9,TRBJ1-6,NA,CASSLGTGGRSPLHF,TGTGCCAGCAGCTTAGGGACAGGGGGCCGTTCACCCCTCCACTTT
NA,TRBV10-3,TRBJ2-2,NA,CAISESTGSQAGELFF,TGTGCCATCAGTGAGTCGACCGGGTCGCAAGCCGGGGAGCTGTTTTTT
NA,TRBV4-1,TRBJ2-7,NA,CASSSPRSKYF,TGCGCCAGCAGCTCCCCGCGATCTAAGTACTTC
TRBD2,TRBV29-1,TRBJ2-2,NA,CSVSSGRNTGELFF,TGCAGCGTTTCTAGCGGGAGGAACACCGGGGAGCTGTTTTTT
TRBD1,TRBV2,TRBJ2-1,once,CASSKDRGGNYEQFF,TGTGCCAGCAGCAAAGACAGGGGCGGAAACTATGAGCAGTTCTTC
TRBD2,TRBV7-9,TRBJ2-5,NA,CASSNRDAGDGKSRTQYF,TGTGCCAGCAGCAACCGGGACGCGGGGGACGGGAAATCAAGGACCCAGTACTTC
TRBD2,TRBV30,TRBJ2-2,NA,CASPNWGEGRGMNTGELFF,TGTGCCTCGCCTAATTGGGGGGAGGGAAGGGGAATGAACACCGGGGAGCTGTTTTTT
NA,TRBV19,TRBJ2-7,once,CASSIRGYEQYF,TGTGCCAGTAGTATCAGGGGCTACGAGCAGTACTTC
TRBD2,TRBV10-3,TRBJ2-3,NA,CAISLAGESTDTQYF,TGTGCCATCAGTCTAGCGGGAGAAAGCACAGATACGCAGTATTTT
TRBD2,TRBV30,TRBJ2-1,NA,CAWSGQAGVIGYNEQFF,TGTGCCTGGAGTGGTCAAGCGGGAGTCATCGGTTACAATGAGCAGTTCTTC